A single sample is the source of the 18 T cell receptor beta chains below, sequenced in a study of blood T cell repertoires in COVID-19. TCRdb's copy holds only in-frame clones and misses some; the assay was immunoSEQ multiplex PCR. This repertoire shows 72,000 or so clones, more than 80% found once; its top ten account for roughly a third. Sequenced: peripheral blood. These receptors were taken from a woman of 80 years or more with active or convalescent COVID-19.

This CDR3 reads CASSLQLGLYNEQFF. The CDR3 DNA reads TGCGCCAGCAGCTTGCAATTGGGACTATACAATGAGCAGTTCTTC. The chain joins TRBV5-1 to TRBJ2-1; 7 nucleotides line up with TRBD2. V was pared by 1 base and J by 4 bases, with 5 bases of the junction left unmatched. Germline V gene sequence: CDR1 SGHRS, CDR2 YFSETQ. CDR3 length: 15 amino acids.

The chain uses TRBV28 and TRBJ2-7; 9 positions match TRBD1. V trimming: 6 bases; J trimming: 1 base; junction bases outside the gene matches: 10. The germline CDR1 and CDR2 sequences are MDHEN and SYDVKM. This CDR3 is built from 16 residues. CDR3 nucleotide sequence: TGTGCCAGCAGCAAAATACAGGGGGCAGGGTCCTACGAGCAGTACTTC. Residues: CASSKIQGAGSYEQYF.

This clone was seen once. J is TRBJ1-2 and V is TRBV9; TRBD1 aligns across 8 bases. The CDR3 covers 16 residues. In germline, CDR1 is SGDLS, CDR2 YYNGEE. J was trimmed by 0 bases and V by 3 bases; bases with no gene match: 7. DNA for the CDR3: TGTGCCAGCAGCGAGGACAGGGACATGGCTAACTATGGCTACACCTTC. Protein sequence: CASSEDRDMANYGYTF.

This rearrangement joins TRBV27 to TRBJ2-2, with TRBD2 matching 9 bases. This CDR3 is built from 20 residues. Germline-derived CDR1 and CDR2 are MNHEY and SMNVEV (reference sequence). V was clipped by 4 bases and J by 3 bases; unmatched bases: 18. The CDR3 DNA reads as TGTGCCAGCAGTTCCCCGCCCCTAGCGGGGTCGATCTTCGACACCGGGGAGCTGTTTTTT. It is translated as CASSSPPLAGSIFDTGELFF.

The genes are TRBV19 and TRBJ1-1; D not certain. This CDR3 region has 17 residues. With 3 bases removed from V and 1 base from J, the gap between germline ends came to 18 bases. Germline loops: CDR1 LNHDA, CDR2 SQIVND (reference sequence). CDR3 in DNA: TGTGCCAGTAGTATGGGGAGACGGCTAGGATCGAACACTGAAGCTTTCTTT. It yields the protein CASSMGRRLGSNTEAFF. Together with reference TRBV19 and TRBJ1-1, the CDR3 gives the full variable domain: DGGITQSPKYLFRKEGQNVTLSCEQNLNHDAMYWYRQDPGQGLRLIYYSQIVNDFQKGDIAEGYSVSREKKESFPLTVTSAQKNPTAFYLCASSMGRRLGSNTEAFFGQGTRLTVV.

This clone was counted once. The chain carries TRBV6-1 and TRBJ2-7, with 8 bases aligning to TRBD1. The CDR3 runs to 13 residues. V gave up 1 base and J gave up 7 bases; unmatched junction bases: 3. Per germline, CDR1 MNHNS and CDR2 SASEGT. The CDR3 here is CASSEDRGWEQYF. DNA of the CDR3: TGTGCCAGCAGTGAAGACAGGGGGTGGGAGCAGTACTTC.

The rearrangement uses TRBV7-2 and TRBJ1-3, with 9 bases matching TRBD1. The trim removed 2 bases at V and 4 bases at J, leaving 6 bases unmatched. This CDR3 is 16 amino acids long. Germline V gene lookup returns CDR1 SGHTA and CDR2 FQGNSA. CDR3 coding DNA: TGTGCCAGCAGCTTAACTTCGACAGGGGGAGGAAACACCATATATTTT. Its protein product is CASSLTSTGGGNTIYF.

The chain uses TRBV29-1 and TRBJ2-2; tentative D call: TRBD1 (6 bases). V lost 6 bases, J lost 4 bases, and 12 bases lay in between. Germline lookup yields CDR1 SQVTM and CDR2 ANQGSEA. The CDR3 loop spans 13 amino acids. The CDR3 region has the DNA TGCAGCGTACAGGGTGGGACCACCGGGGAGCTGTTTTTT. It encodes CSVQGGTTGELFF.

The chain couples TRBV4-1 to TRBJ1-5; D is unclear. The germline V gene encodes CDR1 MGHRA and CDR2 YSYEKL. The V gene lost 1 base and the J gene lost 4 bases, with 11 bases spanning the gap. The CDR3 has 15 amino acids. CDR3 in DNA: TGCGCCAGCAGCCAAGGAGGGCAGGCTAATCAGCCCCAGCATTTT. Translating it yields CASSQGGQANQPQHF.

This chain uses TRBV5-1 with TRBJ1-1; 7 bases map to TRBD1. Germline V CDR1 and CDR2: SGHRS, YFSETQ. V shed 0 bases and J 0 bases; nucleotides not matched to a gene: 2. The length of the CDR3 is 15 residues. The CDR3 sequence: CASSLAGGLNTEAFF. For the CDR3, the DNA is TGCGCCAGCAGCTTGGCAGGGGGGTTGAACACTGAAGCTTTCTTT.

This clone was detected once. V is TRBV2 and J is TRBJ1-2, with 7 bases lining up with TRBD1. V lost 8 bases and J lost 13; bases outside the gene matches: 7. The length of the CDR3 is 10 residues. Germline assignment: CDR1 SNHLY and CDR2 FYNNEI. CDR3 loop: CASGQDVFTF. The CDR3 coding sequence is TGTGCCAGCGGACAGGATGTATTCACCTTC.

The chain recombines TRBV27 with TRBJ2-7; 9 bases are shared with TRBD2. This CDR3 contains 14 residues. J was trimmed by 5 bases and V by 6 bases; bases with no gene match: 8. Germline CDR1 MNHEY, CDR2 SMNVEV (reference sequence). Here the CDR3 reads CASSILAGLNEQYF. Written as DNA, the CDR3 is TGTGCCAGCAGCATTCTAGCGGGGCTCAACGAGCAGTACTTC.

This clone was found once. The CDR3: CASSAGQENGNTIYF. CDR3 DNA sequence: TGCGCCAGCAGCGCCGGACAGGAGAATGGAAACACCATATATTTT. The chain employs TRBV5-1 and TRBJ1-3; 7 nucleotides line up with TRBD1. Per the germline V gene, CDR1 is SGHRS and CDR2 is YFSETQ. This CDR3 is 15 amino acids long. With 4 bases clipped from V and 3 bases from J, the junction kept 7 bases outside the gene matches.

This clone has more than one count but fewer than ten. V and J are TRBV11-3 and TRBJ2-3; 9 bases agree with TRBD2. V dropped 1 base and J dropped 5; count of bases not matched to a gene: 7. From germline, CDR1 is SGHNT and CDR2 YENEEA. This CDR3 is 16 amino acids long. The CDR3: CASSLVGAGGQDTQYF. The CDR3 coding sequence is TGTGCCAGCAGCTTAGTTGGCGCGGGGGGGCAAGATACGCAGTATTTT.

V is TRBV11-3 and J is TRBJ2-3; a possible D gene is TRBD1 (6 bases). CDR1 and CDR2 (germline): SGHNT, YENEEA. V lost 7 bases and J 4 bases, leaving 18 bases between the germline ends. The CDR3 is 15 residues long. CDR3 region: CASTRGQGPPDTQYF. The CDR3, as DNA: TGTGCCAGCACCCGCGGGCAGGGGCCCCCAGATACGCAGTATTTT.

The chain joins TRBV29-1 to TRBJ2-5; 8 bases fit TRBD1. CDR1 is SQVTM, CDR2 ANQGSEA, per germline. V was clipped by 6 bases and J by 4 bases; unmatched bases: 10. The CDR3 has 14 residues. As DNA, the CDR3 is TGCAGCGTCGCAGTGGACAGGGTAGGAGAGACCCAGTACTTC. Amino acid sequence: CSVAVDRVGETQYF.

The chain links TRBV6-8 to TRBJ2-7, with a tentative D call TRBD2 (5 bases). In germline, CDR1 is MNHGY, CDR2 SAAAGT. V was clipped by 10 bases and J by 3 bases, with 25 bases between them. This CDR3 has 16 amino acids. The CDR3 sequence: CATVSRTTTRGYEQYF. The DNA for the CDR3 is TGTGCCACCGTATCCCGAACTACCACCCGGGGCTACGAGCAGTACTTC.

V and J are TRBV28 and TRBJ1-2, with no clear D. CDR1 is MDHEN, CDR2 SYDVKM, per germline. The V and J ends lost 4 bases and 0 bases respectively, with 3 bases between them. The CDR3 consists of 12 residues. CDR3 amino acids: CASSSSNYGYTF. For the CDR3, the DNA is TGTGCCAGCAGTTCATCTAACTATGGCTACACCTTC.